Below, 23 T cell receptor beta chains from the same sample are listed, as sequenced in a study of graft-versus-host responses after intestinal transplantation. Sequencing used immunoSEQ multiplex PCR; TCRdb keeps in-frame clones, though not all of them. Of 35,000 to 45,000 clones detected, roughly nine tenths appear once; the ten largest clones hold 6% to 7.5%. This material consisted of PBMCs, taken 260 to 280 days after transplant. The receptor set was obtained from a human patient who received an intestinal transplant, so some T cells may come from the graft donor.

The V call is TRBV6-6, the J call TRBJ2-6, with D hard to call. CDR1 is MNHNY and CDR2 is SVGAGI in the germline V gene (reference sequence). V lost 5 bases and J 4 bases, leaving 15 bases between the germline ends. This CDR3 region has 16 residues. CDR3 coding DNA: TGTGCCAGCAGTCAGATATTGGCCGTGGGGGCCAACGTCCTGACTTTC. Protein sequence: CASSQILAVGANVLTF.

The J gene is TRBJ1-5, the V gene TRBV7-9, with D uncertain. Trimming took off 3 bases at V and 0 bases at J, with 6 bases between the two ends. CDR1 and CDR2 (germline): SEHNR, FQNEAQ (reference sequence). CDR3 length: 14 amino acids. CDR3 bases: TGTGCCAGCAGCTTCTCTGATAGCAATCAGCCCCAGCATTTT. This encodes CASSFSDSNQPQHF.

The rearrangement joins TRBV6-5 to TRBJ1-2; D uncertain. CDR1 is MNHEY and CDR2 is SVGAGI in the germline V gene. CDR3 length equals 14 residues. The V end was cut by 0 bases, the J end by 2 bases, with 7 bases between. CDR3 DNA sequence: TGTGCCAGCAGTTACTCAAGGGTAAACTATGGCTACACCTTC. This translates into CASSYSRVNYGYTF.

This clone occurred once. The gene calls are TRBV6-1 and TRBJ2-3; D is unresolved. Germline V lookup: CDR1 MNHNS, CDR2 SASEGT. V was cut by 7 bases and J by 1 base, with 12 bases left in between. The CDR3 sequence is 14 residues long. The CDR3 protein is CASNLRVGTDTQYF. The CDR3 DNA sequence: TGTGCCAGCAACTTAAGGGTTGGCACAGATACGCAGTATTTT.

V is TRBV5-1 and J is TRBJ2-3; D might be TRBD1 (6 bases). This CDR3 is built from 16 residues. The V gene lost 4 bases and the J gene lost 2 bases, with 17 bases spanning the gap. Looked up from germline, CDR1 is SGHRS and CDR2 is YFSETQ. CDR3 loop: CASSPRGPGYTDTQYF. CDR3 coding DNA: TGCGCCAGCAGCCCCAGGGGCCCGGGGTACACAGATACGCAGTATTTT.

In regard to this clone: Other DNA sequences in the sample encode the same CDR3. The chain uses TRBV7-8 and TRBJ1-1, with D uncertain. The V end was cut by 3 bases, the J end by 2 bases, with 4 bases between. CDR3 length: 12 residues. Germline-derived CDR1 and CDR2 are SGHVS and FQNEAQ. The CDR3 DNA follows: TGTGCCAGCAGCTTTGGTAACACTGAAGCTTTCTTT. Translating it yields CASSFGNTEAFF.

The chain couples TRBV4-1 to TRBJ1-1, with D perhaps matching TRBD1 (6 bases). The CDR3 is 15 amino acids. Trimming took 1 base from V and 6 from J, leaving 15 bases between them. The germline gives CDR1 MGHRA, CDR2 YSYEKL. The CDR3 DNA reads as TGCGCCAGCAGCCAAGTCTCCCGGACAGAATCTGAAGCTTTCTTT. Translating gives CASSQVSRTESEAFF.

The chain carries TRBV27 and TRBJ2-1; the D call may be TRBD1 or TRBD2 (6 bases each). The CDR3 has 15 residues. The germline V gene has CDR1 MNHEY and CDR2 SMNVEV (reference sequence). V lost 1 base and J 9 bases, leaving 16 bases between the germline ends. Here the CDR3 DNA reads TGTGCCAGCAGTTTATGGAACTCGGGGGCTGGTGAGCAGTTCTTC. This gives the protein CASSLWNSGAGEQFF.

CDR3 bases: TGTGCCAGCAGTTCCCGACAGGGAGTGAATTCACCCCTCCACTTT. Residues: CASSSRQGVNSPLHF. The chain joins TRBV27 to TRBJ1-6, with 7 positions matching TRBD1. Per germline, CDR1 MNHEY and CDR2 SMNVEV (reference sequence). J was trimmed by 7 bases and V by 4 bases; bases with no gene match: 7. The CDR3 consists of 15 residues.

V and J are TRBV5-1 and TRBJ2-5; D gene ambiguous. The CDR3 spans 12 residues. Germline V gene lookup returns CDR1 SGHRS and CDR2 YFSETQ. V was clipped by 1 base and J by 3 bases, with 4 bases between them. CDR3 in DNA: TGCGCCAGCAGCTTGTCAGAAGAGACCCAGTACTTC. Protein product: CASSLSEETQYF. The whole variable domain, filled in from reference TRBV5-1 and TRBJ2-5, reads KAGVTQTPRYLIKTRGQQVTLSCSPISGHRSVSWYQQTPGQGLQFLFEYFSETQRNKGNFPGRFSGRQFSNSRSEMNVSTLELGDSALYLCASSLSEETQYFGPGTRLLVL.

This clone turned up a few times. The chain joins TRBV19 to TRBJ1-6; a weak D match, TRBD1 (6 bases). CDR3 length equals 12 residues. V lost 5 bases and J 10 bases, leaving 9 bases between the germline ends. Germline V gene lookup returns CDR1 LNHDA and CDR2 SQIVND (reference sequence). The CDR3: CASSWGGSPLHF. CDR3 sequence (DNA): TGTGCCAGTAGTTGGGGGGGCTCACCCCTCCACTTT.

The chain employs TRBV7-9 and TRBJ1-6; no definite D call. V lost 1 base, J lost 9 bases, and 10 bases lay in between. This CDR3 spans 14 amino acids. In germline, CDR1 is SEHNR, CDR2 FQNEAQ (reference sequence). The CDR3 DNA sequence: TGTGCCAGCAGCTTAGGAGACTCTAGTTCACCCCTCCACTTT. Its protein product is CASSLGDSSSPLHF.

The gene calls are TRBV6-5 and TRBJ1-1, with a possible D match to TRBD1 (6 bases). V was pared by 2 bases and J by 3 bases, with 16 bases between. Germline CDR1 is MNHEY and CDR2 is SVGAGI. The CDR3 has 16 residues. CDR3 DNA: TGTGCCAGCAGTTACGCAGCGACCAAGGGGGACACTGAAGCTTTCTTT. Its protein is CASSYAATKGDTEAFF.

This clone has only one observation. The rearrangement links TRBV7-6 to TRBJ2-3, with a tentative D call TRBD2 (7 bases). The length of the CDR3 is 16 residues. Trimming cost V 4 bases and J 3 bases, with 17 bases left between them. The V gene's germline CDR1 is SGHVS and CDR2 FNYEAQ. The CDR3 sequence: CASSWPGGRRTDTQYF. Here the CDR3 DNA reads TGTGCCAGCAGCTGGCCCGGGGGGCGGAGAACAGATACGCAGTATTTT.

The chain joins TRBV9 to TRBJ1-1, with D possibly matching TRBD1 (5 bases). This CDR3 has 14 residues. The germline V gene has CDR1 SGDLS and CDR2 YYNGEE. Trimming took 1 base from V and 1 from J, leaving 8 bases between them. CDR3 bases: TGTGCCAGCAGCGTATCGGGGCAGAACACTGAAGCTTTCTTT. Protein product: CASSVSGQNTEAFF.

This clone has just one count. V is TRBV5-1 and J is TRBJ2-7; D might be TRBD1 (6 bases). CDR3 length: 14 residues. Germline V lookup: CDR1 SGHRS, CDR2 YFSETQ. V was cut by 4 bases and J by 5 bases, with 16 bases left in between. CDR3 nucleotides: TGCGCCAGCAGCCTACAGGGCTTTGGGGACGAGCAGTACTTC. It yields the protein CASSLQGFGDEQYF. The full variable domain, completed using reference TRBV5-1 and TRBJ2-7, is KAGVTQTPRYLIKTRGQQVTLSCSPISGHRSVSWYQQTPGQGLQFLFEYFSETQRNKGNFPGRFSGRQFSNSRSEMNVSTLELGDSALYLCASSLQGFGDEQYFGPGTRLTVT.

The CDR3 loop is CASKGPGEWNTEAFF. The CDR3 coding sequence is TGTGCCAGCAAGGGACCAGGGGAGTGGAACACTGAAGCTTTCTTT. The chain recombines TRBV2 with TRBJ1-1, with D maybe TRBD1 (6 bases). V dropped 7 bases and J dropped 1 base, with 16 bases sitting between them. Germline-derived CDR1 and CDR2 are SNHLY and FYNNEI. The CDR3 covers 15 residues.

This sequence joins TRBV7-9 and TRBJ2-1, with no clear D. Germline CDR1 is SEHNR and CDR2 is FQNEAQ (reference sequence). The CDR3 is 12 amino acids. Trimming took 5 bases from V and 4 from J, leaving 6 bases between them. The CDR3 DNA reads as TGTGCCAGCAGCGCCCCTTACAATGAGCAGTTCTTC. It yields the protein CASSAPYNEQFF. Full variable domain (outside the CDR3, taken from reference TRBV7-9 and TRBJ2-1): DTGVSQNPRHKITKRGQNVTFRCDPISEHNRLYWYRQTLGQGPEFLTYFQNEAQLEKSRLLSDRFSAERPKGSFSTLEIQRTEQGDSAMYLCASSAPYNEQFFGPGTRLTVL.

The rearrangement joins TRBV10-3 to TRBJ2-1, with 8 bases matching TRBD2. The V and J ends lost 1 base and 8 bases, in that order; junction bases with no gene match: 19. The length of the CDR3 is 19 residues. Germline loops: CDR1 ENHRY, CDR2 SYGVKD. The chain's CDR3 is CAISEFFSSRGGPRHEQFF. The CDR3 region has the DNA TGTGCCATCAGTGAGTTTTTCTCGAGTCGGGGGGGGCCCCGTCATGAGCAGTTCTTC.

This chain connects TRBV6-1 to TRBJ2-3, with a tentative D call TRBD2 (5 bases). CDR1 and CDR2 (germline): MNHNS, SASEGT. V was clipped by 7 bases and J by 3 bases, with 14 bases between them. The CDR3 is 14 residues long. CDR3 DNA: TGTGCCAGCAAGATAGACCCGGGGACAGATACGCAGTATTTT. This codes for CASKIDPGTDTQYF.

The CDR3 here is CASSPEMLGLMNTEAFF. For the CDR3, the DNA is TGTGCCAGCTCGCCCGAGATGCTCGGGTTAATGAACACTGAAGCTTTCTTT. The J gene is TRBJ1-1, the V gene TRBV18; D is unresolved. This CDR3 spans 17 amino acids. With 6 bases removed from V and 0 bases from J, the gap between germline ends came to 20 bases. Germline CDR1 and CDR2: KGHSH and LQKENI.

In this sample, this clone turned up once. The chain carries TRBV5-4 and TRBJ2-3; possibly TRBD1 for D (6 bases). Between the trimmed V and J ends, which lost 0 bases and 3 bases, there was a span of 8 bases. Germline V gene data show CDR1 as SGHNT and CDR2 as YYREEE (reference sequence). CDR3 length: 14 residues. CDR3 in amino acids: CASSLEGGTDTQYF. For the CDR3, the DNA is TGTGCCAGCAGCTTGGAAGGGGGAACAGATACGCAGTATTTT.

J is TRBJ2-7 and V is TRBV14; weak D call: TRBD1 (6 bases). The CDR3 totals 14 residues. The V gene's germline CDR1 is SGHDN and CDR2 FVKESK. V gave up 1 base and J gave up 4 bases, with 11 bases separating them. CDR3 region: CASSQAERGYEQYF. Here the CDR3 DNA reads TGTGCCAGCAGCCAAGCTGAGAGGGGGTACGAGCAGTACTTC.